Listed here are 21 T cell receptor beta chains from one sample, sequenced in a study of cytomegalovirus exposure and HLA in healthy donors. Repertoires were generated with immunoSEQ multiplex PCR, while TCRdb's copy carries only in-frame clones and drops some. The table lists around 300,000 clones, approximately 88% of them singletons. Material for sequencing was PBMCs. All receptors come from a man aged 25 to 40 in good health and CMV-seronegative.

The chain carries TRBV19 and TRBJ1-5, with 10 bases lining up with TRBD1. The CDR3 totals 15 residues. With V trimmed by 5 bases and J by 7 bases, 8 bases remained unmatched. The germline V gene has CDR1 LNHDA and CDR2 SQIVND (reference sequence). In DNA, the CDR3 is TGTGCCAGTAGTGTAGGGACAGGGGCTACGCAGCCCCAGCATTTT. The encoded protein is CASSVGTGATQPQHF.

The chain uses TRBV7-9 and TRBJ2-1, with TRBD2 matching 8 bases. The CDR3 sequence is 18 residues long. Trimming took 3 bases from V and 0 from J; bases not matched to a gene: 10. The germline V gene has CDR1 SEHNR and CDR2 FQNEAQ (reference sequence). CDR3 coding DNA: TGTGCCAGCAGCTTTGACCGGGGGGGCCGCGGCTCCTACAATGAGCAGTTCTTC. It codes for CASSFDRGGRGSYNEQFF.

This rearrangement joins TRBV27 to TRBJ2-3; perhaps TRBD1 as D (6 bases). In germline, CDR1 is MNHEY, CDR2 SMNVEV (reference sequence). V was pared by 5 bases and J by 1 base, with 13 bases between. The CDR3 length is 15 residues. DNA for the CDR3: TGTGCCAGCAGTCGACAGGACCTAGGCACAGATACGCAGTATTTT. It encodes CASSRQDLGTDTQYF.

The chain combines TRBV11-2 with TRBJ2-5; TRBD2 aligns across 7 bases. V lost 1 base, J lost 1 base, and 9 bases stayed unmatched. Germline CDR1 reads SGHAT; CDR2 reads FQNNGV. The CDR3 has 17 amino acids. CDR3 loop: CASSLARISGPQETQYF. In DNA, the CDR3 is TGTGCCAGCAGCTTAGCCCGCATTAGCGGGCCCCAAGAGACCCAGTACTTC.

J is TRBJ2-1 and V is TRBV27, with D unresolved. The CDR3 runs to 13 residues. Trimming removed 8 bases from V and 0 bases from J, with 8 bases in between. Germline V CDR1 and CDR2: MNHEY, SMNVEV (reference sequence). The CDR3 region has the DNA TGTGCCAGCCTCCCGAGCTCCTACAATGAGCAGTTCTTC. Protein sequence: CASLPSSYNEQFF.

The J gene is TRBJ1-5, the V gene TRBV5-6; D remains ambiguous. The germline V gene encodes CDR1 SGHDT and CDR2 YYEEEE. CDR3 length: 15 amino acids. The V end lost 0 bases, the J end lost 0 bases, and 7 bases lay between the germline ends. The CDR3, as DNA: TGTGCCAGCAGCTTGGGAGGAAATAGCAATCAGCCCCAGCATTTT. Residues: CASSLGGNSNQPQHF.

V and J are TRBV19 and TRBJ1-1; 8 bases map to TRBD1. The ends lost 7 bases at V and 1 base at J; junction bases unmatched: 17. In germline, CDR1 is LNHDA, CDR2 SQIVND (reference sequence). The CDR3 is 18 residues long. CDR3 DNA: TGTGCCAGTACTCTATCAGGGGGACAGGCCACACGGAACACTGAAGCTTTCTTT. Its protein is CASTLSGGQATRNTEAFF. The complete variable domain, with remaining parts taken from reference TRBV19 and TRBJ1-1, reads DGGITQSPKYLFRKEGQNVTLSCEQNLNHDAMYWYRQDPGQGLRLIYYSQIVNDFQKGDIAEGYSVSREKKESFPLTVTSAQKNPTAFYLCASTLSGGQATRNTEAFFGQGTRLTVV.

This sequence joins TRBV6-6 and TRBJ2-2; tentative D call: TRBD1 (5 bases). The germline CDR1 and CDR2 sequences are MNHNY and SVGAGI (reference sequence). V lost 8 bases, J lost 7 bases, and 23 bases lay in between. The CDR3 runs to 16 residues. The chain's CDR3 is CASGRQTSFQVGELFF. In nucleotides, the CDR3 is TGTGCCAGCGGCCGACAGACCTCCTTTCAGGTCGGGGAGCTGTTTTTT.

DNA of the CDR3: TGTGCCAGCAGTCCTCAGGGACTAGCGGGGGGGCCGAGGGGCACCGGGGAGCTGTTTTTT. Translated: CASSPQGLAGGPRGTGELFF. The gene calls are TRBV6-4 and TRBJ2-2; 16 bases agree with TRBD2. From germline, CDR1 is MRHNA and CDR2 SNTAGT. This CDR3 spans 20 amino acids. The V segment lost 5 bases and the J segment 4 bases; nucleotides outside the gene matches: 13.

The chain combines TRBV11-2 with TRBJ2-1; possibly TRBD2 for D (5 bases). The CDR3 has 13 amino acids. The V end lost 1 base, the J end lost 9 bases, and 10 bases lay between the germline ends. Looked up from germline, CDR1 is SGHAT and CDR2 is FQNNGV. CDR3 residues: CASSLVEGREQFF. CDR3 nucleotide sequence: TGTGCCAGCAGCTTAGTAGAGGGCCGTGAGCAGTTCTTC.

The CDR3 region has the DNA TGTGCCAGCTCACCACCAGGGGGCGTTGTGGGCTACACCTTC. Its translation: CASSPPGGVVGYTF. V gene TRBV18 combines with J gene TRBJ1-2; 7 bases line up with TRBD1. This CDR3 has 14 amino acids. Germline V CDR1 and CDR2: KGHSH, LQKENI. V was clipped by 0 bases and J by 8 bases; unmatched bases: 6.

In DNA, the CDR3 is TGTGCCAGCAGCTTAGAGACAGGATACCCTACCTATGGCTACACCTTC. It yields the protein CASSLETGYPTYGYTF. J is TRBJ1-2 and V is TRBV7-9; D may be TRBD1 (6 bases). The CDR3 sequence is 16 residues long. The V and J ends lost 1 base and 4 bases respectively, with 16 bases between them. The germline CDR1 and CDR2 sequences are SEHNR and FQNEAQ (reference sequence).

The chain uses TRBV7-8 and TRBJ1-5; D is possibly TRBD1 (5 bases). CDR1 is SGHVS, CDR2 FQNEAQ, per germline. The V gene lost 0 bases and the J gene lost 5 bases, with 11 bases spanning the gap. The CDR3 covers 15 residues. The chain's CDR3 is CASSLAAGRDQPQHF. As DNA, the CDR3 is TGTGCCAGCAGCTTAGCGGCAGGGAGGGATCAGCCCCAGCATTTT.

This clone was recorded once. The chain links TRBV10-3 to TRBJ2-7; 8 bases are shared with TRBD1. The CDR3 has 14 residues. The germline CDR1 and CDR2 sequences are ENHRY and SYGVKD. The V and J ends lost 3 bases and 4 bases, in that order; junction bases with no gene match: 5. The CDR3 region is CAISDSGGDYEQYF. CDR3 DNA sequence: TGTGCCATCAGTGACTCAGGGGGCGATTACGAGCAGTACTTC.

The J gene is TRBJ2-1, the V gene TRBV4-3; D may be TRBD1 (6 bases). The germline gives CDR1 LGHNA, CDR2 YSLEER. CDR3 length equals 17 residues. V shed 0 bases and J shed 4 bases, with 16 bases lying between them. Here the CDR3 DNA reads TGCGCCAGCAGCCAAGAAGGAGCCGGACAGCCTTACAATGAGCAGTTCTTC. Translating gives CASSQEGAGQPYNEQFF.

The chain has TRBV5-6 and TRBJ2-2, with 7 bases matching TRBD2. Germline values: CDR1 SGHDT, CDR2 YYEEEE. Trimming removed 4 bases from V and 3 bases from J; junction bases left unmatched: 9. The CDR3 has 16 residues. CDR3 amino acids: CASSTVGRGYTGELFF. The CDR3 nucleotides are TGTGCCAGCAGCACCGTAGGGAGGGGTTACACCGGGGAGCTGTTTTTT.

This clone was counted a single time. The chain links TRBV10-2 to TRBJ2-7; a weak D match, TRBD1 (6 bases). This CDR3 comprises 12 residues. V was pared by 6 bases and J by 2 bases, with 8 bases between. The germline gives CDR1 WSHSY, CDR2 SAAADI. This CDR3 reads CASSRQAYEQYF. In nucleotides, the CDR3 is TGCGCCAGCAGCCGACAGGCCTACGAGCAGTACTTC.

The chain links TRBV19 to TRBJ2-7; 7 bases map to TRBD1. J gave up 2 bases and V 3 bases, and 4 bases lay outside the gene matches. The CDR3 is 14 residues long. Germline CDR1 reads LNHDA; CDR2 reads SQIVND (reference sequence). The CDR3 DNA follows: TGTGCCAGTAGTATCCGGGACAGTACCTACGAGCAGTACTTC. This translates into CASSIRDSTYEQYF. Drawing the rest from reference TRBV19 and TRBJ2-7, the complete variable domain is DGGITQSPKYLFRKEGQNVTLSCEQNLNHDAMYWYRQDPGQGLRLIYYSQIVNDFQKGDIAEGYSVSREKKESFPLTVTSAQKNPTAFYLCASSIRDSTYEQYFGPGTRLTVT.

The genes are TRBV6-1 and TRBJ1-1, with TRBD1 identical over 9 bases. V dropped 6 bases and J dropped 1; count of bases not matched to a gene: 6. The length of the CDR3 is 15 residues. Germline V gene sequence: CDR1 MNHNS, CDR2 SASEGT. The CDR3 sequence: CASSYRDRANTEAFF. DNA for the CDR3: TGTGCCAGCAGCTACCGGGACAGGGCGAACACTGAAGCTTTCTTT.

This clone appeared a single time. The chain joins TRBV7-9 to TRBJ1-1; D gene unclear. V lost 8 bases, J lost 0 bases, and 13 bases lay in between. CDR1 and CDR2 (germline): SEHNR, FQNEAQ (reference sequence). The CDR3 is 14 residues long. In DNA, the CDR3 is TGTGCCAGCTACGCGCGGGCTATGAACACTGAAGCTTTCTTT. The encoded protein is CASYARAMNTEAFF.

V is TRBV6-5 and J is TRBJ2-2; 9 bases are a match to TRBD1. This CDR3 comprises 15 residues. CDR1 MNHEY and CDR2 SVGAGI come from the germline V gene. Trimming removed 6 bases from V and 7 bases from J; junction bases left unmatched: 9. CDR3 sequence: CASSTRDRASGELFF. The DNA of the CDR3 is TGTGCCAGCAGCACCCGGGACAGGGCTAGCGGGGAGCTGTTTTTT.